The TCR beta chain described here comes from a study of cytomegalovirus exposure and HLA in healthy donors. PCR used 60 Vbeta primers and 13 Jbeta primers. Repertoires were generated with immunoSEQ multiplex PCR, while TCRdb's copy carries only in-frame clones and drops some. The sample includes 150,000 to 200,000 clones, 75% to 85% of them seen just once. V was clipped by 0 bases and J by 10 bases, with 25 bases between them. This CDR3 is built from 17 residues. Germline V gene lookup returns CDR1 SGDLS and CDR2 YYNGEE. The V gene is TRBV9, the J gene TRBJ1-2; a possible D gene is TRBD1 (5 bases). The sequencing input was PBMCs. The origin of this receptor is a girl aged 2-15 years in good health and CMV-seropositive. CDR3 loop: CASSVASGWGDSADYTF. The CDR3 nucleotides read TGTGCCAGCAGCGTAGCATCTGGTTGGGGGGACTCGGCGGACTACACCTTC.